A selection of T cell receptor beta chains follows, all from one sample in a study of OX40 agonist ivuxolimab in advanced cancers. Only in-frame clones appear in the TCRdb table, and some are missing; sequencing was by immunoSEQ multiplex PCR. The data hold 55,000 to 75,000 clones, with around 83% observed a single time. The sequencing used CD4+ or CD8+ T cells sorted from blood, collected in a trial of the OX40 agonist ivuxolimab. The receptors originated from an adult with an advanced solid tumor such as melanoma, head and neck, liver or kidney cancer. Both conserved end residues are part of each CDR3. A D gene is named only where the DNA matches it firmly. The size of a clone is reported for some rows only, either as once, few or many, or as a class for expanded clones.

j_call | clone_size | v_call | d_call | cdr3_length | cdr3_nt | cdr3_aa
TRBJ2-1 | . | TRBV7-8 | . | 13 | TGTGCCAGCAGCCCGCCGAGGCGGGATGAGCAGTTCTTC | CASSPPRRDEQFF
TRBJ1-2 | . | TRBV5-6 | TRBD1 | 14 | TGTGCCAGCAGCTTGGTCGGACAGGATTATGGCTACACCTTC | CASSLVGQDYGYTF
TRBJ2-3 | . | TRBV5-1 | . | 11 | TGCGCCAGCAGCTTCACAGATACGCAGTATTTT | CASSFTDTQYF
TRBJ2-2 | . | TRBV7-3 | . | 13 | TGTGCCAGCAGCTTAACAGGGACTGGGGAGCTGTTTTTT | CASSLTGTGELFF
TRBJ2-3 | . | TRBV6-4 | TRBD2 | 16 | TGTGCCAGCAGTGATTGGCGGGGGGGAATAAGAGGCACGCAGTATTTT | CASSDWRGGIRGTQYF
TRBJ2-1 | . | TRBV27 | TRBD2 | 18 | TGTGCCAGTAACCTAAAAGGGACTAGCGGGATTAGACCCAATGAGCAGTTCTTC | CASNLKGTSGIRPNEQFF
TRBJ1-2 | . | TRBV29-1 | TRBD1 | 20 | TGCAGCGCTAAAGAAATTTCGTTTTTTTCGGGGACAGGGTCCTACTATGGCTACACCTTC | CSAKEISFFSGTGSYYGYTF
TRBJ2-7 | . | TRBV19 | . | 14 | TGTGCCAGTAGTATCCCGGGGTTACCCTACGAGCAGTACTTC | CASSIPGLPYEQYF
TRBJ1-2 | . | TRBV4-1 | . | 15 | TGCGCCAGCAGCCAAGGGTCCGGGGCCCCCAGCGGCTACACCTTC | CASSQGSGAPSGYTF
TRBJ1-1 | . | TRBV2 | . | 15 | TGTGCCAGCAAAGAAGGTTGGCAGGGGAACACTGAAGCTTTCTTT | CASKEGWQGNTEAFF
TRBJ2-3 | once | TRBV21-1 | . | 16 | TGTGCCAGCAGCACACGGAGGCAGGAGGTCACAGATACGCAGTATTTT | CASSTRRQEVTDTQYF
TRBJ2-2 | . | TRBV11-2 | . | 16 | TGTGCCAGCAGCTTGGCCGGGACCCTGAACACCGGGGAGCTGTTTTTT | CASSLAGTLNTGELFF
TRBJ1-1 | . | TRBV5-1 | TRBD1 | 14 | TGCGCCAGCAGCTTGGGACAGGGTGGCACTGAAGCTTTCTTT | CASSLGQGGTEAFF
TRBJ1-5 | . | TRBV27 | TRBD1 | 16 | TGTGCCAGCAGTAACAATAACAGGGGTAGGGCTCAGCCCCAGCATTTT | CASSNNNRGRAQPQHF
TRBJ2-3 | . | TRBV19 | TRBD1 | 13 | TGTGCCAGTATTCCAGGGGGCGCAGATACGCAGTATTTT | CASIPGGADTQYF
TRBJ2-7 | . | TRBV6-1 | . | 16 | TGTGCCAGCAGTGAAGAGGAGGGGACCGGGAACTACGAGCAGTACTTC | CASSEEEGTGNYEQYF
TRBJ1-3 | . | TRBV19 | . | 15 | TGTGCCAGTAAGGATCGACCGAACTCTGGAAACACCATATATTTT | CASKDRPNSGNTIYF
TRBJ1-1 | . | TRBV25-1 | TRBD1 | 15 | TGTGCCAGCAGTGGGACAGGGACTTACTACACTGAAGCTTTCTTT | CASSGTGTYYTEAFF